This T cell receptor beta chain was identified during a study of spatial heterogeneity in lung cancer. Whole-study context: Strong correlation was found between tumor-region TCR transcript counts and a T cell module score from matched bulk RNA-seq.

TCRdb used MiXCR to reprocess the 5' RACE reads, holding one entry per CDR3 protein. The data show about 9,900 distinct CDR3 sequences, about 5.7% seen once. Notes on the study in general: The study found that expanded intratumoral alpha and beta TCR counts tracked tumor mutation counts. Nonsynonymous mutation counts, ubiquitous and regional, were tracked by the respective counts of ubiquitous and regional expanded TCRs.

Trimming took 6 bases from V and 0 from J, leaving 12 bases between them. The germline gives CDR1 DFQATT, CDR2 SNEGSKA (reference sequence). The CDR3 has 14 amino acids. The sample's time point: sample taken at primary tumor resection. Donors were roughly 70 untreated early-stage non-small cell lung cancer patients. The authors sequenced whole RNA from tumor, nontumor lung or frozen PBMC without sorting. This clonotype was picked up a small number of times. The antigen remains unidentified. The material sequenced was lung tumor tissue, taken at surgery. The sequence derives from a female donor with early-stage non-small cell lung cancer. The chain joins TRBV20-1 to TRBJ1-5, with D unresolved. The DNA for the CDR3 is TGCAGTGCAACAGACGGCTATAGCAATCAGCCCCAGCATTTT. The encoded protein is CSATDGYSNQPQHF.